The next 5 T cell receptor beta chains were all read from a single sample in a study of blood T cell repertoires in COVID-19. TCRdb's table, derived via immunoSEQ multiplex PCR, lists solely in-frame clones and lacks some. The sample shows tens of thousands of clones, roughly 90% of them seen only once. Sequences were obtained from peripheral blood. The source is a human donor in a cohort sampled during active COVID-19.

The chain combines TRBV5-3 with TRBJ2-1; D not certain. TRBV5-3 is an open reading frame whose function is uncertain. Trimming took 6 bases from V and 10 from J, leaving 8 bases between them. The CDR3 is 10 amino acids. CDR3 coding DNA: TGTGCCAGAACGTGGGCAGAGCAGTTCTTC. Encoded protein: CARTWAEQFF.

The chain has TRBV5-6 and TRBJ1-2; tentatively, D is TRBD1 (5 bases). The germline V gene encodes CDR1 SGHDT and CDR2 YYEEEE. The length of the CDR3 is 15 residues. V lost 4 bases to trimming and J lost 3 bases, with 16 bases between them. DNA of the CDR3: TGTGCCAGCAGCCCTACGGTAGGGGTGTACTATGGCTACACCTTC. This sequence encodes CASSPTVGVYYGYTF.

CDR3 bases: TGTGCCAGCAGCTTGGTCTGGGGACAGGACCACTACGAGCAGTACTTC. It specifies CASSLVWGQDHYEQYF. The J gene is TRBJ2-7, the V gene TRBV5-5; TRBD1 matches at 8 bases. There are 16 residues in the CDR3. After removal of 0 bases from V and 3 bases from J, the junction contained 8 bases not matched to a gene. Looked up from germline, CDR1 is SGHKS and CDR2 is YYEKEE (reference sequence).

The rearrangement uses TRBV18 and TRBJ2-7, with 8 bases identical to TRBD2. V shed 6 bases, J shed 3 bases, and the junction held 7 bases outside the gene matches. Germline V CDR1 and CDR2: KGHSH, LQKENI. The CDR3 has 14 amino acids. DNA for the CDR3: TGTGCCAGCTCGCCCGGGACTAGTTTCTACGAGCAGTACTTC. Translating gives CASSPGTSFYEQYF. The full variable domain, rest sourced from reference TRBV18 and TRBJ2-7, is NAGVMQNPRHLVRRRGQEARLRCSPMKGHSHVYWYRQLPEEGLKFMVYLQKENIIDESGMPKERFSAEFPKEGPSILRIQQVVRGDSAAYFCASSPGTSFYEQYFGPGTRLTVT.

This chain joins TRBV7-3 and TRBJ2-3, with a possible D match to TRBD2 (6 bases). With 2 bases removed from V and 0 bases from J, the gap between germline ends came to 15 bases. The germline gives CDR1 SGHTA, CDR2 FQGTGA. This CDR3 spans 17 amino acids. As DNA, the CDR3 is TGTGCCAGCAGCTTATGGGGAGACGGGGGTAGCACAGATACGCAGTATTTT. It codes for CASSLWGDGGSTDTQYF.